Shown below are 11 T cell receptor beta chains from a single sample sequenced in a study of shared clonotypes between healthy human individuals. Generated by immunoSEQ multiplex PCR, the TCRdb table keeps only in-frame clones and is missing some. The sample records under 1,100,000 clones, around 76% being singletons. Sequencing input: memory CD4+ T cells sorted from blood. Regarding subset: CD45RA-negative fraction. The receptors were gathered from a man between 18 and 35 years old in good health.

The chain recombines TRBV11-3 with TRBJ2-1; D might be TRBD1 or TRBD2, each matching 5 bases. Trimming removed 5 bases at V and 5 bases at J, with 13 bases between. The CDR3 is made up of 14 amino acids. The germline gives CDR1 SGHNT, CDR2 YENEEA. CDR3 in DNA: TGTGCCAGCAGCCTGGGGGACCGCGACAATGAGCAGTTCTTC. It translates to CASSLGDRDNEQFF. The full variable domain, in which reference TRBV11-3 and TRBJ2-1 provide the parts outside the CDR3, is EAGVVQSPRYKIIEKKQPVAFWCNPISGHNTLYWYLQNLGQGPELLIRYENEEAVDDSQLPKDRFSAERLKGVDSTLKIQPAELGDSAVYLCASSLGDRDNEQFFGPGTRLTVL.

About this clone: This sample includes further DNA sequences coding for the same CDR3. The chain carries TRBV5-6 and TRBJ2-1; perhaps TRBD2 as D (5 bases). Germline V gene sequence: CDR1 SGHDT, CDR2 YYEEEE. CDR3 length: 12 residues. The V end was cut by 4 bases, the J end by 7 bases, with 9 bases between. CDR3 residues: CASSLTGNEQFF. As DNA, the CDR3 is TGTGCCAGCAGCCTGACGGGGAATGAGCAGTTCTTC.

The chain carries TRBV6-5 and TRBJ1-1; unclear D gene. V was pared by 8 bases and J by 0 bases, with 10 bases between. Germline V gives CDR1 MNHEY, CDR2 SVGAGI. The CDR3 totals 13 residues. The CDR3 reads CASHLGLNTEAFF. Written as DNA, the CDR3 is TGTGCCAGCCACCTGGGGTTGAACACTGAAGCTTTCTTT.

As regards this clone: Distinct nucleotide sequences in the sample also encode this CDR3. The CDR3 region has the DNA TGTGCCAGCAGTGAGACGGGAGCCTACAATGAGCAGTTCTTC. Translated, it gives CASSETGAYNEQFF. V is TRBV9 and J is TRBJ2-1; tentatively, D is TRBD2 (6 bases). The CDR3 consists of 14 residues. Germline CDR1 is SGDLS and CDR2 is YYNGEE. V lost 5 bases and J lost 2, with 11 bases in between.

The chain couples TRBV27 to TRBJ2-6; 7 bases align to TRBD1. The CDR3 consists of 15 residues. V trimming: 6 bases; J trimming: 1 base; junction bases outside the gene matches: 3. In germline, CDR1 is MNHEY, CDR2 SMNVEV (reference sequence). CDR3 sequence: CASRLQGSGANVLTF. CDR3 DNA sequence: TGTGCCAGCAGATTACAGGGGTCTGGGGCCAACGTCCTGACTTTC.

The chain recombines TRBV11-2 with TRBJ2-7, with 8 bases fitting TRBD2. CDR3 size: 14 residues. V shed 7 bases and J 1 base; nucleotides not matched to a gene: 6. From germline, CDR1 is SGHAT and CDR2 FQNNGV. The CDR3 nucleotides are TGTGCCAGCAAGGTGCGGGAGGTTTCCTACGAGCAGTACTTC. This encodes CASKVREVSYEQYF.

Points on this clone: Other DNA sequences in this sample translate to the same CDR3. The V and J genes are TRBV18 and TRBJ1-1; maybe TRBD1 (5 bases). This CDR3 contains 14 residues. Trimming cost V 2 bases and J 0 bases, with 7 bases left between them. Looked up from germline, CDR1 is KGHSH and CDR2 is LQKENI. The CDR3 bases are TGTGCCAGCTCACCAGGGGGACTGAACACTGAAGCTTTCTTT. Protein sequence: CASSPGGLNTEAFF.

The chain's CDR3 is CASSLDGQGPFF. CDR3 nucleotides: TGCGCCAGCAGCTTGGATGGACAGGGTCCGTTCTTC. This rearrangement joins TRBV5-1 to TRBJ2-1; 8 nucleotides match TRBD1. The germline V gene has CDR1 SGHRS and CDR2 YFSETQ. The CDR3 sequence is 12 residues long. Germline trimming cut 0 bases from V and 15 bases from J; bases unmatched to any gene: 5.

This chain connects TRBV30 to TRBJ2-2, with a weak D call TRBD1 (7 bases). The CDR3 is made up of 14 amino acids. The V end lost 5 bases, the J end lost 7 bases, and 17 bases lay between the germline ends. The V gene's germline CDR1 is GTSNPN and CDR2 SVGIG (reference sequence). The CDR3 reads CAWSTGRSGGELFF. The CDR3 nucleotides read TGTGCCTGGTCGACAGGGAGGTCAGGCGGGGAGCTGTTTTTT.

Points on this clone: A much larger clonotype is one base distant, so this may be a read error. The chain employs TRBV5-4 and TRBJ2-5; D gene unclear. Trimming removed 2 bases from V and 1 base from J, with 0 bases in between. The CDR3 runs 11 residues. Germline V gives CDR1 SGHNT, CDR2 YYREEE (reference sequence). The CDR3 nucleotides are TGTGCCAGCAGCTTCCAAGAGACCCAGTACTTC. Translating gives CASSFQETQYF.

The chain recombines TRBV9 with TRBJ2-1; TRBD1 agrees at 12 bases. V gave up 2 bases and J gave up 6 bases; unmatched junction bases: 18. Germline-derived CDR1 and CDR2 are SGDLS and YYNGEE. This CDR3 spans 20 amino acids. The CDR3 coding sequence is TGTGCCAGCAGCGTCCAGAACCGGGACAGGGGGCGAGGCGGGTTCAATGAGCAGTTCTTC. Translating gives CASSVQNRDRGRGGFNEQFF.